This T cell receptor (beta chain) was obtained from a study of T cell responses to AZD1222 COVID-19 vaccine. Sequenced by immunoSEQ multiplex PCR; TCRdb stores in-frame clones only, minus some. The data contain 120,000 to 150,000 clones, 91% of them singletons. CDR1 is LNHDA and CDR2 is SQIVND in the germline V gene (reference sequence). This CDR3 is built from 13 residues. A note on this clone: A junction end diverges from the germline sequence, so it may reflect a read error.

The V call is TRBV19, the J call TRBJ2-7; D is ambiguous. Sequencing was performed on peripheral blood, taken 28 days after the second AZD1222 dose. This clonotype was sampled from an adult who received the AZD1222 COVID-19 vaccine. The CDR3 region is CTSSIRSSYEQYF. The DNA of the CDR3 is TGTACCAGTAGTATAAGAAGCTCCTACGAGCAGTACTTC. The whole variable domain, filled in from reference TRBV19 and TRBJ2-7, reads DGGITQSPKYLFRKEGQNVTLSCEQNLNHDAMYWYRQDPGQGLRLIYYSQIVNDFQKGDIAEGYSVSREKKESFPLTVTSAQKNPTAFYLCTSSIRSSYEQYFGPGTRLTVT.